A single sample gave rise to the 14 T cell receptor beta chains below, sequenced in a study of T cells in lung cancer brain metastases. Method: immunoSEQ multiplex PCR; TCRdb's copy keeps in-frame clones and lacks some. The data contain approximately 1,300 clones, roughly 86% of them singletons. The sequenced material came from tumor tissue from a brain metastasis. Every receptor here comes from a man aged 65-85 years with non-small cell lung cancer that had spread to the brain.

The gene calls are TRBV7-9 and TRBJ2-7; 7 bases fit TRBD1. V trimming: 8 bases; J trimming: 2 bases; junction bases outside the gene matches: 6. This CDR3 spans 13 amino acids. Germline V gene lookup returns CDR1 SEHNR and CDR2 FQNEAQ (reference sequence). The CDR3 bases are TGTGCCAGCCGGGACAGCCTGGCCTACGAGCAGTACTTC. Amino acids: CASRDSLAYEQYF.

This chain uses TRBV2 with TRBJ1-6; no firm D call. Trimming cost V 5 bases and J 9 bases, with 14 bases left between them. This CDR3 comprises 14 residues. The germline V gene encodes CDR1 SNHLY and CDR2 FYNNEI. The CDR3 region is CASSRPEGSSPLHF. The CDR3 nucleotides read TGTGCCAGCAGTCGTCCTGAGGGAAGTTCACCCCTCCACTTT.

This chain connects TRBV30 to TRBJ1-2; no clear D gene. V dropped 4 bases and J dropped 3 bases, with 9 bases sitting between them. Germline loops: CDR1 GTSNPN, CDR2 SVGIG (reference sequence). The CDR3 contains 12 residues. The CDR3 DNA is TGTGCCTGGATGGACGGCCACTATGGCTACACCTTC. This translates into CAWMDGHYGYTF.

The V gene is TRBV6-5, the J gene TRBJ2-7, with a possible D match to TRBD1 (6 bases). The CDR3 contains 13 residues. Trimming stripped 6 bases from V and 3 bases from J, with 12 bases between. CDR1 and CDR2 (germline): MNHEY, SVGAGI. The DNA for the CDR3 is TGTGCCAGCAGGGACAGTCTCTACTACGAGCAGTACTTC. Amino acids: CASRDSLYYEQYF.

The chain carries TRBV30 and TRBJ1-4, with unresolved D. CDR3 length: 15 amino acids. Germline lookup yields CDR1 GTSNPN and CDR2 SVGIG (reference sequence). V dropped 8 bases and J dropped 0 bases, with 16 bases sitting between them. In DNA form, the CDR3 reads TGTGCCATGGAAGGGTCGTCAGCAACTAATGAAAAACTGTTTTTT. Translating it yields CAMEGSSATNEKLFF.

The chain is built from TRBV18 and TRBJ2-1, with 14 bases lining up with TRBD2. This CDR3 comprises 17 residues. V was pared by 1 base and J by 7 bases, with 6 bases of the junction left unmatched. Germline V gives CDR1 KGHSH, CDR2 LQKENI. This chain's CDR3 is CASSPLPGTSGRNEQFF. CDR3 coding DNA: TGTGCCAGCTCACCACTCCCCGGGACTAGCGGGAGAAATGAGCAGTTCTTC.

The J gene is TRBJ1-1, the V gene TRBV9; TRBD1 might be the D (5 bases). Trimming cost V 5 bases and J 1 base, with 12 bases left between them. There are 14 residues in the CDR3. The germline V gene has CDR1 SGDLS and CDR2 YYNGEE. In DNA form, the CDR3 reads TGTGCCAGCAGTAGAGGGGCTACGAACACTGAAGCTTTCTTT. It translates to CASSRGATNTEAFF.

The gene calls are TRBV13 and TRBJ1-3; the match to TRBD1 covers 10 bases. With V trimmed by 1 base and J by 6 bases, 3 bases remained unmatched. CDR3 length: 15 residues. Per germline, CDR1 PRHDT and CDR2 FYEKMQ (reference sequence). CDR3 protein: CASSLEGQGTNTIYF. CDR3 coding DNA: TGTGCCAGCAGCTTAGAGGGACAGGGGACAAACACCATATATTTT.

The chain combines TRBV7-2 with TRBJ2-5; no firm D call. The CDR3 has 13 amino acids. V lost 0 bases and J lost 2, with 4 bases in between. The germline V gene has CDR1 SGHTA and CDR2 FQGNSA. CDR3 sequence reads: CASSLARQETQYF. The CDR3 nucleotides are TGTGCCAGCAGCTTAGCACGTCAAGAGACCCAGTACTTC.

This chain links TRBV4-2 with TRBJ2-7, with D maybe TRBD1 (6 bases). Germline CDR1 and CDR2: LGHNA and YNFKEQ. The V end was cut by 0 bases, the J end by 5 bases, with 20 bases between. This CDR3 spans 17 amino acids. The CDR3 loop is CASSQDPAGTGQHEQYF. The CDR3 region has the DNA TGTGCCAGCAGCCAAGATCCGGCCGGGACGGGACAACACGAGCAGTACTTC.

The chain has TRBV9 and TRBJ1-6; D is perhaps TRBD1 (5 bases). There are 13 residues in the CDR3. Between the trimmed V and J ends, which lost 3 bases and 10 bases, there was a span of 11 bases. The germline CDR1 and CDR2 sequences are SGDLS and YYNGEE. The CDR3 nucleotides read TGTGCCAGCAGCGGTGGGGCCGGGTCACCCCTCCACTTT. Protein: CASSGGAGSPLHF.

The rearrangement joins TRBV7-2 to TRBJ1-1; no reliable D call. The germline V and J ends were trimmed by 3 bases and 8 bases, with 10 bases remaining between them. The CDR3 spans 12 residues. Looked up from germline, CDR1 is SGHTA and CDR2 is FQGNSA. The CDR3 region is CASSFTPVEAFF. The CDR3 DNA follows: TGTGCCAGCAGCTTCACGCCTGTAGAAGCTTTCTTT.

This clone showed up just once. V and J are TRBV19 and TRBJ2-7; the D is unclear. V was shortened by 7 bases and J by 3 bases, with 19 bases between the two germline ends. CDR3 length equals 15 residues. Germline CDR1 and CDR2: LNHDA and SQIVND (reference sequence). CDR3 protein: CASKETPYDLYEQYF. CDR3 in DNA: TGTGCCAGTAAGGAGACTCCGTATGACCTCTACGAGCAGTACTTC.

The chain recombines TRBV4-1 with TRBJ1-1; a weak D match, TRBD1 (5 bases). CDR1 and CDR2 from the germline V gene are MGHRA and YSYEKL. The CDR3 has 14 amino acids. The germline V and J ends were trimmed by 3 bases and 10 bases, with 18 bases remaining between them. CDR3 DNA sequence: TGCGCCAGCAGCCATCCCCCGAGAGGGGCTTTAGCTTTCTTT. This translates into CASSHPPRGALAFF.